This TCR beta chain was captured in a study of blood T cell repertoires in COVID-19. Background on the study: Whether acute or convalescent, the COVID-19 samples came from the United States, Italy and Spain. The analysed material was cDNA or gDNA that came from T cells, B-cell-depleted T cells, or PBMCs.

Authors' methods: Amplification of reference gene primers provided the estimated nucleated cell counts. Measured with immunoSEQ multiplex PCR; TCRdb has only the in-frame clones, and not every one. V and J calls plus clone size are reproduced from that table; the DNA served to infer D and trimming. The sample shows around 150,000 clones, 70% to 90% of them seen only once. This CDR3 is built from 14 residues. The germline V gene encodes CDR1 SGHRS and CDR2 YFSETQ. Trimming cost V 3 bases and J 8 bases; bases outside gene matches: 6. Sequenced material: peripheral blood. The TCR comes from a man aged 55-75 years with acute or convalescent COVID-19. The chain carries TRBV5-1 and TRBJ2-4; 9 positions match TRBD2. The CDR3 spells CASSSRGGEYIQYF. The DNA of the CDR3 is TGCGCCAGCAGCTCGCGGGGGGGCGAATACATTCAGTACTTC.